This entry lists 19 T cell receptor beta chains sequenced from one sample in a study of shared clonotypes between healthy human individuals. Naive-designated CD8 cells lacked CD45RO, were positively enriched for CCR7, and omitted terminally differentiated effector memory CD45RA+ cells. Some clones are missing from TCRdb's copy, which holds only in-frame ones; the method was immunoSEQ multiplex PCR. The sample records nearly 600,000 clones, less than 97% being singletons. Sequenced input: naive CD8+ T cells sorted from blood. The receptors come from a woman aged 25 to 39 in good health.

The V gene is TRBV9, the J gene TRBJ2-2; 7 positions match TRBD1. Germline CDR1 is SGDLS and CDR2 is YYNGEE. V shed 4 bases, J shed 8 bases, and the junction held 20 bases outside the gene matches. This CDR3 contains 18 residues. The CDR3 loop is CASSPPAGEGANPGELFF. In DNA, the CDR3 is TGTGCCAGCAGCCCGCCCGCCGGCGAGGGGGCCAATCCGGGGGAGCTGTTTTTT.

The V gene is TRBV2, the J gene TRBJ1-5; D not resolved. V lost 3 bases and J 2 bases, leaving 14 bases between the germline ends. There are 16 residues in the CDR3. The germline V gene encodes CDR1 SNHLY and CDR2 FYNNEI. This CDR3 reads CASSDQDPEGNQPQHF. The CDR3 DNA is TGTGCCAGCAGTGACCAGGACCCCGAGGGCAATCAGCCCCAGCATTTT.

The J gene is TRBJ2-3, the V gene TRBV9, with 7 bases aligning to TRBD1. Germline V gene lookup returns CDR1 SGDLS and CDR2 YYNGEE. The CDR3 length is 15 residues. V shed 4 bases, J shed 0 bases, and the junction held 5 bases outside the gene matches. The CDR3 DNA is TGTGCCAGCAGCCCCGGGACAGATAGCACAGATACGCAGTATTTT. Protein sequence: CASSPGTDSTDTQYF.

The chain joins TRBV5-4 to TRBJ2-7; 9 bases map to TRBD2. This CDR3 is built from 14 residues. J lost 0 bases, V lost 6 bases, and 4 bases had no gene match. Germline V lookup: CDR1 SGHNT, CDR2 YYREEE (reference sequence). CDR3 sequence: CASTISGSSYEQYF. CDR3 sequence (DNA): TGTGCCAGCACCATTAGCGGGAGCTCCTACGAGCAGTACTTC.

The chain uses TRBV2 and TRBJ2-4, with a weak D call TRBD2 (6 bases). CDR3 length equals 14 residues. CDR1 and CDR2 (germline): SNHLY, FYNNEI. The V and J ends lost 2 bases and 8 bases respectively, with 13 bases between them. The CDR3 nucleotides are TGTGCCAGCAGTGAACTGGGGGGAGCACACATTCAGTACTTC. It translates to CASSELGGAHIQYF.

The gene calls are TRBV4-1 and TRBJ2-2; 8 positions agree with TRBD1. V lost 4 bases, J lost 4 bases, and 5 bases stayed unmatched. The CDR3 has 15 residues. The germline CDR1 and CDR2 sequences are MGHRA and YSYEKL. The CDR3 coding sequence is TGCGCCAGCAGCCTGACGACAGGGGCCACCGGGGAGCTGTTTTTT. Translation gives CASSLTTGATGELFF.

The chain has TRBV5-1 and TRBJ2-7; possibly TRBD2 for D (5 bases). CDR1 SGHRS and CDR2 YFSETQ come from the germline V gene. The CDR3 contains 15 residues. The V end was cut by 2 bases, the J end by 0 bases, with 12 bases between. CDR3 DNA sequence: TGCGCCAGCAGCTTAATGGCGGGCCGCTCCTACGAGCAGTACTTC. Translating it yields CASSLMAGRSYEQYF.

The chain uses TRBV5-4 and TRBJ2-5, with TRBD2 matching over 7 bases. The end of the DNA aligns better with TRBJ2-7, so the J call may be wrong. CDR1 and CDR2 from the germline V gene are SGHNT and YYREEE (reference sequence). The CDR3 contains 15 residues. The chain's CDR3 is CASSLALAASYEQYF. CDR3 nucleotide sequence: TGTGCCAGCAGCTTGGCCCTAGCGGCTTCCTACGAGCAGTACTTC.

The CDR3, as DNA: TGTGCCAGCAGTGAACTAGTGGGAGCCTACACCGGGGAGCTGTTTTTT. The encoded protein is CASSELVGAYTGELFF. V gene TRBV6-4 combines with J gene TRBJ2-2; D is perhaps TRBD2 (5 bases). Germline CDR1 MRHNA, CDR2 SNTAGT. The V end lost 3 bases, the J end lost 3 bases, and 14 bases lay between the germline ends. The CDR3 is 16 amino acids.

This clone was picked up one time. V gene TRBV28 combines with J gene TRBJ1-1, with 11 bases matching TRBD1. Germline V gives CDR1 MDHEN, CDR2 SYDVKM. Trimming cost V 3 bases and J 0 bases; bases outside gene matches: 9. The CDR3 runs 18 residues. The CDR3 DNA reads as TGTGCCAGCAGTTTCACACCCCGGACAGGGGGCCTGAACACTGAAGCTTTCTTT. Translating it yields CASSFTPRTGGLNTEAFF.

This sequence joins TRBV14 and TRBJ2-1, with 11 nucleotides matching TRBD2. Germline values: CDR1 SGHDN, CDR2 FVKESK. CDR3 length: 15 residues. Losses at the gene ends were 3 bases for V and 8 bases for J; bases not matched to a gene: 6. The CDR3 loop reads CASSHTSGSLHEQFF. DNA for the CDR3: TGTGCCAGCAGCCATACTAGCGGGAGCTTACATGAGCAGTTCTTC.

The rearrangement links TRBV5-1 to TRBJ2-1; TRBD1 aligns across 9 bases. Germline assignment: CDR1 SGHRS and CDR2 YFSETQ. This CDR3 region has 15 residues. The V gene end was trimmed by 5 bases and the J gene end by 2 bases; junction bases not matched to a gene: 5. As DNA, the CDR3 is TGCGCCAGCAGTTTCAGACAGGGGGCCTACAATGAGCAGTTCTTC. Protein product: CASSFRQGAYNEQFF.

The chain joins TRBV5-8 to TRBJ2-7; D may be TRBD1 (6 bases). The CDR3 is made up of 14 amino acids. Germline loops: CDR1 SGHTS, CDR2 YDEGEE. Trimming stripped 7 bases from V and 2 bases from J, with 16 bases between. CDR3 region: CASGTPTGTYEQYF. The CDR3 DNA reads TGTGCCAGCGGCACCCCGACAGGTACCTACGAGCAGTACTTC.

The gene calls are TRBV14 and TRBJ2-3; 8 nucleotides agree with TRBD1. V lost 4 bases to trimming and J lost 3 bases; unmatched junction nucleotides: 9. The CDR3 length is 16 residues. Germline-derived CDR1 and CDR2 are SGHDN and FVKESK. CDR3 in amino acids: CASSPQGATWTDTQYF. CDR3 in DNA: TGTGCCAGCAGCCCCCAGGGGGCAACTTGGACAGATACGCAGTATTTT.

The CDR3, as DNA: TGTGCCAGCAGCGTAGCAGGGGAGGGCTACAATGAGCAGTTCTTC. This encodes CASSVAGEGYNEQFF. V usage is TRBV9 and J usage is TRBJ2-1, with D tentatively TRBD2 (7 bases). V lost 0 bases to trimming and J lost 3 bases, with 10 bases between them. The CDR3 has 15 amino acids. Germline CDR1 SGDLS, CDR2 YYNGEE.

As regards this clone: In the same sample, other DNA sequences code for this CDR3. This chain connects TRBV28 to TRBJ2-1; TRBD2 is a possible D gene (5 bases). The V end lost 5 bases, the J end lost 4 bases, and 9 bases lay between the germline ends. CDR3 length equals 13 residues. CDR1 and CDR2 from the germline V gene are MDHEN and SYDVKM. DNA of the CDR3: TGTGCCAGCAGTGCCGGACTGTACAATGAGCAGTTCTTC. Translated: CASSAGLYNEQFF.

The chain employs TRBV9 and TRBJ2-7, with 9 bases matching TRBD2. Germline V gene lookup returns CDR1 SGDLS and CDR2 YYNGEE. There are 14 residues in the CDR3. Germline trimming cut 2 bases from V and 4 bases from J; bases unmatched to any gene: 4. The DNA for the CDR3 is TGTGCCAGCAGCGTTAGCGGGAGTAGGTACGAGCAGTACTTC. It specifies CASSVSGSRYEQYF.

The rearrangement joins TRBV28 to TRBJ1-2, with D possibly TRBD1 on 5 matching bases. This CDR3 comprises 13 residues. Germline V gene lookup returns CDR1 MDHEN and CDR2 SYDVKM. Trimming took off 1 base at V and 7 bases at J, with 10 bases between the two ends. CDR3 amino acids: CASSLFSRVGYTF. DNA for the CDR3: TGTGCCAGCAGTTTATTTAGCAGGGTTGGCTACACCTTC.

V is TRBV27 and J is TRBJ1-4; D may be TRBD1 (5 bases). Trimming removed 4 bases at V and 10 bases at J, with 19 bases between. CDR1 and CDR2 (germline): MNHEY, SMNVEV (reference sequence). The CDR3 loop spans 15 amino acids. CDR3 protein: CASSYRDGFSAKLFF. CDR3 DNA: TGTGCCAGCAGTTATAGGGACGGCTTCAGCGCAAAACTGTTTTTT.